The clone carrying this T cell receptor (beta chain) was detected ten times or more. Its antigen is not known. The record originates from a study of identical twins. Via MiXCR, TCRdb re-called the 5' RACE reads, giving one row per CDR3 protein. This sample has 550,000 to 700,000 distinct CDR3 sequences, with 7.5% to 10% found just once. General study points: Cord blood's abundant beta clonotypes had fewer insertions, unlike memory repertoires.

Germline-derived CDR1 and CDR2 are SEHNR and FQNEAQ (reference sequence). V gave up 7 bases and J gave up 4 bases, with 6 bases separating them. The CDR3 length is 11 residues. The sample also formed part of further work on yellow fever vaccine responses in identical twins. Per that study: A vaccine T cell response that seemed partly convergent and partly personalized was reported in twins.

The clonotype was recovered from a young woman in good health. The chain couples TRBV7-9 to TRBJ2-3; tentatively, D is TRBD1 (5 bases). What was sequenced was PBMCs. The CDR3 loop reads CASKGADTQYF. CDR3 nucleotide sequence: TGTGCCAGCAAAGGGGCAGATACGCAGTATTTT.